This T cell receptor beta chain was captured in a study of molecular identifiers for immune sequencing clone quantification. Both previously described methods and listed TCR primers were employed to make bulk TCR libraries. Each CDR3 protein gets one entry after TCRdb re-called the PCR reads with MiXCR. The sample shows under 600,000 distinct CDR3 sequences, 20% to 25% of them seen only once. This clonotype was observed a handful of times. The antigen is not known. This CDR3 is 15 amino acids long. Germline CDR1 is SSHAT and CDR2 is FNYEAQ (reference sequence). Trimming removed 5 bases at V and 5 bases at J, with 18 bases between. Points from the study as a whole: The study reportedly detected spiked Jurkat TCR RNA from one cell among about 1.1 million naive cells.

The specimen sequenced was naive CD8+ T cells from blood, with Jurkat cell RNA spiked in. The subset: FACS-sorted CD8+CD4-CCR7+CD45RA+ naive T cells. The TCR comes from a human donor in good health. Some libraries in this study had Jurkat cell RNA spiked in. The chain has TRBV7-7 and TRBJ2-5, with D perhaps matching TRBD2 (6 bases). This CDR3 is CASSPSRGILETQYF. DNA for the CDR3: TGTGCCAGCAGCCCCTCTCGCGGGATATTGGAGACCCAGTACTTC. The full variable domain, in which reference TRBV7-7 and TRBJ2-5 provide the parts outside the CDR3, is GAGVSQSPRYKVTKRGQDVTLRCDPISSHATLYWYQQALGQGPEFLTYFNYEAQPDKSGLPSDRFSAERPEGSISTLTIQRTEQRDSAMYRCASSPSRGILETQYFGPGTRLLVL.